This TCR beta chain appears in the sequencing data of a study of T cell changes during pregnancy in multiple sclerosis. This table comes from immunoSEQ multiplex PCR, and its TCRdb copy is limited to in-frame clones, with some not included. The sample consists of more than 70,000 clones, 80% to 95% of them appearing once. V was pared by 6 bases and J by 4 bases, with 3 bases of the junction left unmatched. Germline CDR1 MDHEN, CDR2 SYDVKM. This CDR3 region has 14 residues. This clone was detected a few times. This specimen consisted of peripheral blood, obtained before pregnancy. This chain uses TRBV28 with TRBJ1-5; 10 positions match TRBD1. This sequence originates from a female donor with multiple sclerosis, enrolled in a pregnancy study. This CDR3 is CASSDRGQNQPQHF. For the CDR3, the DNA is TGTGCCAGCAGCGACAGGGGGCAGAATCAGCCCCAGCATTTT.